The 16 T cell receptor beta chains given below trace back to one sample, sequenced in a study of T cell changes during pregnancy in multiple sclerosis. Assay used: immunoSEQ multiplex PCR; TCRdb lists only in-frame clones, some missing. The sample includes under 85,000 clones, about 91% of them seen just once. The sample in question was CD4+ T cells from peripheral blood mononuclear cells, obtained in the third trimester of pregnancy. Receptors originate from a female donor in good health, enrolled as a control in a pregnancy study.

The CDR3: CASSLSYRASSGNTIYF. The CDR3 DNA reads TGTGCCAGCAGCCTAAGCTACAGGGCTTCCTCTGGAAACACCATATATTTT. The chain is built from TRBV11-2 and TRBJ1-3; the D gene is possibly TRBD1 (6 bases). From germline, CDR1 is SGHAT and CDR2 FQNNGV. V lost 5 bases and J lost 0, with 17 bases in between. This CDR3 region has 17 residues.

This chain links TRBV4-3 with TRBJ1-4, with D maybe TRBD1 (6 bases). CDR1 is LGHNA and CDR2 is YSLEER in the germline V gene. Trimming left V 0 bases short and J 5 bases short, with 16 bases between. The CDR3 length is 17 residues. The CDR3 coding sequence is TGCGCCAGCAGCCAAGATTACGGGGGGCATGGAAATGAAAAACTGTTTTTT. It encodes CASSQDYGGHGNEKLFF.

The chain has TRBV30 and TRBJ1-1, with no clear D. CDR3 size: 12 residues. CDR1 and CDR2 (germline): GTSNPN, SVGIG (reference sequence). The ends were cut back, 3 bases at V and 7 bases at J, with 12 bases in the middle. The chain's CDR3 is CAWSPGKGEAFF. The CDR3 region has the DNA TGTGCCTGGAGCCCGGGGAAGGGTGAAGCTTTCTTT.

The chain has TRBV5-1 and TRBJ2-7; 7 nucleotides match TRBD1. V lost 5 bases and J lost 3; bases outside the gene matches: 8. Germline V gene data show CDR1 as SGHRS and CDR2 as YFSETQ. The length of the CDR3 is 14 residues. Written as DNA, the CDR3 is TGCGCCAGCAGACAGGGGCAGGGTTTCTACGAGCAGTACTTC. Translation: CASRQGQGFYEQYF.

The chain employs TRBV7-2 and TRBJ1-1; D gene uncertain. V shed 6 bases and J shed 5 bases, with 16 bases lying between them. CDR1 and CDR2 (germline): SGHTA, FQGNSA. The CDR3 is 14 residues long. The CDR3 region is CASRRGGDTTEAFF. The DNA for the CDR3 is TGTGCCAGCAGACGGGGTGGGGATACGACTGAAGCTTTCTTT. The whole variable domain, filled in from reference TRBV7-2 and TRBJ1-1, reads GAGVSQSPSNKVTEKGKDVELRCDPISGHTALYWYRQSLGQGLEFLIYFQGNSAPDKSGLPSDRFSAERTGGSVSTLTIQRTQQEDSAVYLCASRRGGDTTEAFFGQGTRLTVV.

The chain couples TRBV11-2 to TRBJ2-5; 12 bases map to TRBD2. The CDR3 contains 16 residues. Germline CDR1 reads SGHAT; CDR2 reads FQNNGV. V lost 1 base and J lost 5; bases outside the gene matches: 5. The CDR3 reads CASSLASGGAGETQYF. The CDR3 nucleotides read TGTGCCAGCAGCTTAGCTAGCGGGGGGGCTGGGGAGACCCAGTACTTC.

This clone was recorded once. The chain is built from TRBV4-1 and TRBJ2-3; 9 bases map to TRBD2. V was pared by 5 bases and J by 0 bases, with 6 bases of the junction left unmatched. This CDR3 is built from 16 residues. Looked up from germline, CDR1 is MGHRA and CDR2 is YSYEKL. CDR3 sequence (DNA): TGCGCCAGCAGCTTCCTAGCGGGGACTAGCACAGATACGCAGTATTTT. Translated: CASSFLAGTSTDTQYF.

The rearrangement links TRBV6-4 to TRBJ2-3; tentative D call: TRBD1 (6 bases). The CDR3 contains 15 residues. V was trimmed by 3 bases and J by 2 bases, leaving 12 bases between them. CDR1 is MRHNA, CDR2 SNTAGT, per germline. CDR3 coding DNA: TGTGCCAGCAGTGATGCAGGGGACAACACAGATACGCAGTATTTT. This codes for CASSDAGDNTDTQYF.

The chain combines TRBV19 with TRBJ2-1, with 11 nucleotides matching TRBD1. The CDR3 covers 14 residues. V was pared by 5 bases and J by 7 bases, with 4 bases of the junction left unmatched. Germline values: CDR1 LNHDA, CDR2 SQIVND (reference sequence). This CDR3 is CASSVWDRGNEQFF. The CDR3 DNA sequence: TGTGCCAGTAGTGTTTGGGACAGGGGGAATGAGCAGTTCTTC.

V and J are TRBV5-1 and TRBJ1-4; no reliable D call. CDR3 size: 17 residues. CDR1 and CDR2 (germline): SGHRS, YFSETQ. Trimming pared 4 bases from V and 0 bases from J, leaving 16 bases between. CDR3 amino acids: CASSPSTLRSTNEKLFF. CDR3 coding DNA: TGCGCCAGCAGCCCGAGCACCTTAAGATCAACTAATGAAAAACTGTTTTTT.

The chain joins TRBV7-2 to TRBJ2-5; TRBD2 agrees at 15 bases. The CDR3 has 15 amino acids. V shed 5 bases and J 4 bases; nucleotides not matched to a gene: 2. Looked up from germline, CDR1 is SGHTA and CDR2 is FQGNSA. As DNA, the CDR3 is TGTGCCAGCAGCCGGACTAGCGGGGGGGGAGAGACCCAGTACTTC. It specifies CASSRTSGGGETQYF.

The rearrangement uses TRBV18 and TRBJ1-5; no reliable D call. This CDR3 spans 15 amino acids. With 4 bases removed from V and 2 bases from J, the gap between germline ends came to 12 bases. CDR1 KGHSH and CDR2 LQKENI come from the germline V gene. The CDR3, as DNA: TGTGCCAGCTCACTGGGCCAAGTGGGCAATCAGCCCCAGCATTTT. This codes for CASSLGQVGNQPQHF.

The rearrangement joins TRBV25-1 to TRBJ2-3; 8 bases are a match to TRBD2. V was pared by 4 bases and J by 5 bases, with 14 bases of the junction left unmatched. Per the germline V gene, CDR1 is MGHDK and CDR2 is SYGVNS. CDR3 length: 17 amino acids. The CDR3 coding sequence is TGTGCCAGCAGTGTACCGGAAGCGGGGGAGTACATAGATACGCAGTATTTT. Protein sequence: CASSVPEAGEYIDTQYF. The full variable domain, in which reference TRBV25-1 and TRBJ2-3 provide the parts outside the CDR3, is EADIYQTPRYLVIGTGKKITLECSQTMGHDKMYWYQQDPGMELHLIHYSYGVNSTEKGDLSSESTVSRIRTEHFPLTLESARPSHTSQYLCASSVPEAGEYIDTQYFGPGTRLTVL.

This chain connects TRBV19 to TRBJ2-4, with D perhaps matching TRBD2 (7 bases). Trimming shortened V by 3 bases and J by 1 base, and 22 bases separated the two germline ends. From germline, CDR1 is LNHDA and CDR2 SQIVND (reference sequence). The CDR3 extends over 19 amino acids. The CDR3 sequence is CASSIARGAKLGAKNIQYF. The CDR3 DNA is TGTGCCAGTAGTATTGCCCGGGGGGCGAAACTTGGGGCCAAAAACATTCAGTACTTC.

The chain couples TRBV18 to TRBJ1-1, with D tentatively TRBD1 (6 bases). Per germline, CDR1 KGHSH and CDR2 LQKENI. This CDR3 contains 15 residues. The V gene lost 6 bases and the J gene lost 1 base, with 15 bases spanning the gap. The CDR3 DNA sequence: TGTGCCAGCTCCCCAGGGGCGGGGGGGAACACTGAAGCTTTCTTT. This translates into CASSPGAGGNTEAFF.

This chain uses TRBV6-5 with TRBJ2-1, with 7 bases lining up with TRBD1. Germline V gene sequence: CDR1 MNHEY, CDR2 SVGAGI. With 2 bases clipped from V and 5 bases from J, the junction kept 9 bases outside the gene matches. The CDR3 covers 16 residues. CDR3 sequence: CASSYQLLDRDNEQFF. The CDR3 DNA reads TGTGCCAGCAGTTACCAACTACTAGACAGGGACAATGAGCAGTTCTTC.